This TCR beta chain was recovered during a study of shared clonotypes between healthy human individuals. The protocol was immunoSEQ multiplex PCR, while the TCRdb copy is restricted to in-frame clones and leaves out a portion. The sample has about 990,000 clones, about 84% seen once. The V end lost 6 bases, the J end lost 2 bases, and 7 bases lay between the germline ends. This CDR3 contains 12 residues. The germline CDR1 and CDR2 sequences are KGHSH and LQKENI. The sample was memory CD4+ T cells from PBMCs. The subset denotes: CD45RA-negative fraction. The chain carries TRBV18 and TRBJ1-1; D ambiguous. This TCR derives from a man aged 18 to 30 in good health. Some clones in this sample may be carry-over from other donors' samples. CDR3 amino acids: CASSQDNTEAFF. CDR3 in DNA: TGTGCCAGCTCTCAGGATAACACTGAAGCTTTCTTT.